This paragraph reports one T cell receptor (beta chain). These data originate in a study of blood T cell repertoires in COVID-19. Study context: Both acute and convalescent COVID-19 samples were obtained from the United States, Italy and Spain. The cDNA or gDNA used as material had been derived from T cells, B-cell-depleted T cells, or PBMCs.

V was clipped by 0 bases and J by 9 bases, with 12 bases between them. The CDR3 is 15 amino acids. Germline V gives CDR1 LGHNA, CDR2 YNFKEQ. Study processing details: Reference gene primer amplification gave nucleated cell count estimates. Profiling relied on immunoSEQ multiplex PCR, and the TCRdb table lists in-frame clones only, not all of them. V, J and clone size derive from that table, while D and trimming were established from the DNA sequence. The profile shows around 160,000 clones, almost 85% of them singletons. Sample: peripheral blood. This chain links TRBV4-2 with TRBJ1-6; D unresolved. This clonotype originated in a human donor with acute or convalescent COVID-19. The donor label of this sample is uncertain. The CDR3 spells CASSQESNTASPLHF. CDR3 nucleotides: TGTGCCAGCAGCCAAGAGTCCAACACAGCTTCACCCCTCCACTTT.